These T cell receptor beta chains were read from a single sample in a study of T cell changes during pregnancy in multiple sclerosis. Profiling relied on immunoSEQ multiplex PCR, and the TCRdb table lists in-frame clones only, not all of them. This table has approximately 110,000 clones, roughly nine tenths appearing once. The sequences come from peripheral blood, collected after pregnancy. All receptors come from a female donor with multiple sclerosis, enrolled in a pregnancy study. Both conserved end residues are part of each CDR3. Fields, in order: D gene, J gene, clone size, V gene, CDR3 DNA, CDR3 protein. A D gene is named only where the DNA matches it firmly. Rows may omit the clone size; those that give it use once, few, many or a size class.

D gene: TRBD2; J gene: TRBJ2-1; clone size: -; V gene: TRBV5-1; CDR3 DNA: TGCGCCAGCAGTTCTAGCGGGGCATCCTCTAATGAGCAGTTCTTC; CDR3 protein: CASSSSGASSNEQFF
D gene: -; J gene: TRBJ1-5; clone size: -; V gene: TRBV5-6; CDR3 DNA: TGTGCCAGCAGCTTAGTGGGGGGTGAGGCCCAGCATTTT; CDR3 protein: CASSLVGGEAQHF
D gene: -; J gene: TRBJ2-3; clone size: -; V gene: TRBV7-4; CDR3 DNA: TGTGCCAGCAGCTCTTCATTACTCCCCAGCGAACCAAACGGAAATACGCAGTATTTT; CDR3 protein: CASSSSLLPSEPNGNTQYF
D gene: TRBD2; J gene: TRBJ2-4; clone size: -; V gene: TRBV29-1; CDR3 DNA: TGCAGCGTTGAACGGGTAGTCGGGGGGGCGGGAAACATTCAGTACTTC; CDR3 protein: CSVERVVGGAGNIQYF
D gene: TRBD1; J gene: TRBJ2-7; clone size: -; V gene: TRBV18; CDR3 DNA: TGTGCCAGCTCACCGAGGGGGCAGGGGAGAGACGAGCAGTACTTC; CDR3 protein: CASSPRGQGRDEQYF
D gene: TRBD2; J gene: TRBJ2-3; clone size: -; V gene: TRBV9; CDR3 DNA: TGTGCCAGCAGCCAGAGCGGGGGCCTCACAGATACGCAGTATTTT; CDR3 protein: CASSQSGGLTDTQYF
D gene: TRBD1; J gene: TRBJ1-5; clone size: -; V gene: TRBV19; CDR3 DNA: TGTGCCAGTGCCTATTCAGGGGGTTTGAATCAGCCCCAGCATTTT; CDR3 protein: CASAYSGGLNQPQHF
D gene: TRBD1; J gene: TRBJ1-6; clone size: -; V gene: TRBV2; CDR3 DNA: TGTGCCAGAAGGACAGGGGTAGGAGTTTCACCCCTCCACTTT; CDR3 protein: CARRTGVGVSPLHF
D gene: TRBD1; J gene: TRBJ2-7; clone size: -; V gene: TRBV10-1; CDR3 DNA: TGCGCCAGCAGTGAGTTTCGTGGACAGGGGGCCTCAGAGGTCTACGAGCAGTACTTC; CDR3 protein: CASSEFRGQGASEVYEQYF
D gene: TRBD1; J gene: TRBJ1-2; clone size: once; V gene: TRBV6-5; CDR3 DNA: TGTGCCAGCAGTAAACGGGACAGGAGCTATGGCTACACCTTC; CDR3 protein: CASSKRDRSYGYTF
D gene: -; J gene: TRBJ2-1; clone size: -; V gene: TRBV2; CDR3 DNA: TGTGCCAGCAGTGGAGACACCTACAATGAGCAGTTCTTC; CDR3 protein: CASSGDTYNEQFF
D gene: -; J gene: TRBJ2-2; clone size: -; V gene: TRBV10-3; CDR3 DNA: TGTGCCATCAGTGCGGACAGAATGAACACCGGGGAGCTGTTTTTT; CDR3 protein: CAISADRMNTGELFF
D gene: -; J gene: TRBJ2-1; clone size: -; V gene: TRBV4-2; CDR3 DNA: TGTGCCAGCAGCCAAGATCTTGAGAGCTCCTACAATGAGCAGTTCTTC; CDR3 protein: CASSQDLESSYNEQFF
D gene: -; J gene: TRBJ2-1; clone size: -; V gene: TRBV7-8; CDR3 DNA: TGTGCCAGCAGCTTAGGGGGTCTAGGGGTCATCGAGCAGTTCTTC; CDR3 protein: CASSLGGLGVIEQFF
D gene: -; J gene: TRBJ1-2; clone size: -; V gene: TRBV5-5; CDR3 DNA: TGTGCCAGCAGCTTGGCTTTTGGGGGCCGGCTCGCTGGCTACACCTTC; CDR3 protein: CASSLAFGGRLAGYTF
D gene: TRBD1; J gene: TRBJ2-1; clone size: -; V gene: TRBV14; CDR3 DNA: TGTGCCAGCAGCCGAGCCGTCGGGACAGCGGACAATGAGCAGTTCTTC; CDR3 protein: CASSRAVGTADNEQFF
D gene: TRBD2; J gene: TRBJ2-7; clone size: -; V gene: TRBV5-1; CDR3 DNA: TGCGCCAGCAGCCGATATGGGGGGGGCGAGCAGTACTTC; CDR3 protein: CASSRYGGGEQYF
D gene: -; J gene: TRBJ2-7; clone size: -; V gene: TRBV18; CDR3 DNA: TGTGCCAGCTCACCTGGGGCAGACGGTTCCTACGAGCAGTACTTC; CDR3 protein: CASSPGADGSYEQYF
D gene: -; J gene: TRBJ1-5; clone size: -; V gene: TRBV5-1; CDR3 DNA: TGCGCCAGCAGCTTGGCCGGAGACTTTTTGGAGCCCCAGCATTTT; CDR3 protein: CASSLAGDFLEPQHF
D gene: -; J gene: TRBJ1-5; clone size: -; V gene: TRBV7-2; CDR3 DNA: TGTGCCAGCAGCACCCACGGACAGAATCAGCCCCAGCATTTT; CDR3 protein: CASSTHGQNQPQHF
D gene: TRBD1; J gene: TRBJ1-5; clone size: -; V gene: TRBV19; CDR3 DNA: TGTGCCAGTAAGAGGGGACAGGGTAAGTATCAGCCCCAGCATTTT; CDR3 protein: CASKRGQGKYQPQHF
D gene: -; J gene: TRBJ2-3; clone size: once; V gene: TRBV6-5; CDR3 DNA: TGTGCCAGCAGTCTAGCGCCGACAGATACGCAGTATTTT; CDR3 protein: CASSLAPTDTQYF
D gene: -; J gene: TRBJ1-4; clone size: few; V gene: TRBV4-1; CDR3 DNA: TGCGCCAGCAGCACACGGGGGGCGGAAAAACTGTTTTTT; CDR3 protein: CASSTRGAEKLFF
D gene: -; J gene: TRBJ1-6; clone size: -; V gene: TRBV2; CDR3 DNA: TGTGCCAGCAGTACCCAGAATCCCTATAATTCACCCCTCCACTTT; CDR3 protein: CASSTQNPYNSPLHF
D gene: -; J gene: TRBJ1-5; clone size: -; V gene: TRBV6-5; CDR3 DNA: TGTGCCAGCAGTTACTCGGGCGATAGCAATCAGCCCCAGCATTTT; CDR3 protein: CASSYSGDSNQPQHF
D gene: TRBD2; J gene: TRBJ2-2; clone size: -; V gene: TRBV10-1; CDR3 DNA: TGCGCCAGCAGTGCGGGCGGGGGGGCGACCGGGGAGCTGTTTTTT; CDR3 protein: CASSAGGGATGELFF
D gene: -; J gene: TRBJ1-6; clone size: once; V gene: TRBV18; CDR3 DNA: TGTGCCAGCTCACCTAAGTCAGCGAATTCACCCCTCCACTTT; CDR3 protein: CASSPKSANSPLHF
D gene: TRBD2; J gene: TRBJ2-5; clone size: -; V gene: TRBV11-2; CDR3 DNA: TGTGCCAGCAGAAACCTAGCGGGGGGGGAGACCCAGTACTTC; CDR3 protein: CASRNLAGGETQYF
D gene: TRBD2; J gene: TRBJ2-1; clone size: -; V gene: TRBV6-4; CDR3 DNA: TGTGCCAGCAGTGACGCACTAGCGGGAAATGAGCAGTTCTTC; CDR3 protein: CASSDALAGNEQFF
D gene: -; J gene: TRBJ2-7; clone size: -; V gene: TRBV14; CDR3 DNA: TGTGCCAGCAGCCAAGATAGATGGGGAGAAGACTCCTACGAGCAGTACTTC; CDR3 protein: CASSQDRWGEDSYEQYF
D gene: TRBD1; J gene: TRBJ1-2; clone size: -; V gene: TRBV9; CDR3 DNA: TGTGCCAGCAGCGTAGGAGCCACAGGGGGCTATGGCTACACCTTC; CDR3 protein: CASSVGATGGYGYTF
D gene: TRBD2; J gene: TRBJ2-4; clone size: -; V gene: TRBV9; CDR3 DNA: TGTGCCAGCAGCGTAGGAGGTAGCGGGGTTAAAAACATTCAGTACTTC; CDR3 protein: CASSVGGSGVKNIQYF
D gene: TRBD2; J gene: TRBJ2-3; clone size: -; V gene: TRBV5-1; CDR3 DNA: TGCGCCAGCAGCTCGGGGCTAGCGGGGGGGACTATTAGCACAGATACGCAGTATTTT; CDR3 protein: CASSSGLAGGTISTDTQYF
D gene: TRBD1; J gene: TRBJ2-5; clone size: -; V gene: TRBV13; CDR3 DNA: TGTGCCAGCAGCGCACCGGGTGGACAGGGGGGACCGGGGGCCTCAGAGACCCAGTACTTC; CDR3 protein: CASSAPGGQGGPGASETQYF
D gene: TRBD1; J gene: TRBJ1-5; clone size: -; V gene: TRBV6-5; CDR3 DNA: TGTGCCAGCAGCGACAGGGGCGATCAGCCCCAGCATTTT; CDR3 protein: CASSDRGDQPQHF
D gene: -; J gene: TRBJ1-6; clone size: few; V gene: TRBV25-1; CDR3 DNA: TGTGCCAGCAGTGATACAGCATCCAACGATTCACCCCTCCACTTT; CDR3 protein: CASSDTASNDSPLHF
D gene: TRBD1; J gene: TRBJ1-1; clone size: -; V gene: TRBV30; CDR3 DNA: TGTGCCTGGAGTACCCTGGACAGGATGAACACTGAAGCTTTCTTT; CDR3 protein: CAWSTLDRMNTEAFF
D gene: -; J gene: TRBJ1-1; clone size: -; V gene: TRBV5-1; CDR3 DNA: TGCGCCAGCCGATTGGAGGGGTGGACTGAAGCTTTCTTT; CDR3 protein: CASRLEGWTEAFF
D gene: TRBD1; J gene: TRBJ1-1; clone size: -; V gene: TRBV4-2; CDR3 DNA: TGTGCCATTCGACAGGGTAACACTGAAGCTTTCTTT; CDR3 protein: CAIRQGNTEAFF
D gene: TRBD1; J gene: TRBJ2-1; clone size: -; V gene: TRBV9; CDR3 DNA: TGTGCCAGCAGCGTGGGGGACAGGGGATCATATAATTATGAGCAGTTCTTC; CDR3 protein: CASSVGDRGSYNYEQFF
D gene: TRBD2; J gene: TRBJ2-7; clone size: -; V gene: TRBV10-3; CDR3 DNA: TGTGCCATCAGTGGGGGGGGTCGGATCGAGCAGTACTTC; CDR3 protein: CAISGGGRIEQYF
D gene: TRBD1; J gene: TRBJ1-1; clone size: -; V gene: TRBV19; CDR3 DNA: TGTGCCAGTAGTATTTTTGTCGCGACAGGGCAAAAGAACACTGAAGCTTTCTTT; CDR3 protein: CASSIFVATGQKNTEAFF
D gene: TRBD2; J gene: TRBJ2-3; clone size: -; V gene: TRBV5-1; CDR3 DNA: TGCGCCAGCAGCTTGGGGTCTTTGGCCGCGGGGGGCCTACTGAAGGCAGATACGCAGTATTTT; CDR3 protein: CASSLGSLAAGGLLKADTQYF
D gene: -; J gene: TRBJ2-3; clone size: once; V gene: TRBV5-1; CDR3 DNA: TGCGCCAGCAGCTTGGTTGGGGGGGCCTCTATTAACACAGATACGCAGTATTTT; CDR3 protein: CASSLVGGASINTDTQYF
D gene: TRBD1; J gene: TRBJ1-1; clone size: -; V gene: TRBV11-1; CDR3 DNA: TGTGCCAGCAGCTTAGGGACAGGGATGAACACTGAAGCTTTCTTT; CDR3 protein: CASSLGTGMNTEAFF
D gene: -; J gene: TRBJ1-5; clone size: -; V gene: TRBV2; CDR3 DNA: TGTGCCAGCAGTGAGGGAGCCGCAGATCAGCCCCAGCATTTT; CDR3 protein: CASSEGAADQPQHF
D gene: TRBD2; J gene: TRBJ2-1; clone size: -; V gene: TRBV27; CDR3 DNA: TGTGCCAGCAGTCCCACTTTTGGCGGGAGCTCCTACAATGAGCAGTTCTTC; CDR3 protein: CASSPTFGGSSYNEQFF
D gene: TRBD2; J gene: TRBJ2-3; clone size: -; V gene: TRBV10-2; CDR3 DNA: TGCGCCAGCAGTGAAGCGGGGGGGCCCGCAGATACGCAGTATTTT; CDR3 protein: CASSEAGGPADTQYF
D gene: TRBD2; J gene: TRBJ2-3; clone size: -; V gene: TRBV29-1; CDR3 DNA: TGCAGCCCTTGGGGACTAGCGGGGGCCACAGATACGCAGTATTTT; CDR3 protein: CSPWGLAGATDTQYF
D gene: TRBD2; J gene: TRBJ2-1; clone size: -; V gene: TRBV5-4; CDR3 DNA: TGTGCCAGCAGCTTGGGCCCGGGACTAGCGGGGGATGAGCAGTTCTTC; CDR3 protein: CASSLGPGLAGDEQFF
D gene: -; J gene: TRBJ1-1; clone size: -; V gene: TRBV27; CDR3 DNA: TGTGCCAGCAGTCGAGGGGGGGGGACCACTGAAGCTTTCTTT; CDR3 protein: CASSRGGGTTEAFF
D gene: -; J gene: TRBJ2-1; clone size: -; V gene: TRBV6-1; CDR3 DNA: TGTGCCAGCAGTGAATTAGAGGGCATCTACAATGAGCAGTTCTTC; CDR3 protein: CASSELEGIYNEQFF